Listed below are T cell receptor beta chains from one sample, sequenced in a study of blood T cell repertoires in COVID-19. This table comes from immunoSEQ multiplex PCR, and its TCRdb copy is limited to in-frame clones, with some not included. The data contain about half a million clones, 80% to 90% of them seen just once; the ten biggest clones take up more than 3%. Input material: peripheral blood. Every receptor here comes from a human donor in a cohort sampled during active COVID-19. CDR3s leave out the opening cysteine and the closing phenylalanine or tryptophan. Fields, in order: J gene, CDR3 length, V gene, CDR3 protein.

>TRBJ1-5|13|TRBV5-5
ASSPSHEGYQPQH
>TRBJ1-2|13|TRBV29-1
SVDSYRQSNYGYT
>TRBJ1-1|12|TRBV25-1
ASSESGGRTEAF
>TRBJ2-1|14|TRBV19
ASSIGGLAGGIEQF
>TRBJ1-1|11|TRBV19
ASSIEQNTEAF
>TRBJ2-1|11|TRBV30
AWKGEWYNEQF
>TRBJ1-4|14|TRBV19
ASKGTAFATNEKLF
>TRBJ2-7|12|TRBV5-4
ASSLPDRAYEQY
>TRBJ2-7|13|TRBV5-1
ASSPELAGPYEQY
>TRBJ2-5|11|TRBV6-5
ASSQEGAETQY
>TRBJ2-1|15|TRBV5-4
ASSRSGTGVTRNEQF
>TRBJ1-2|12|TRBV12-5
ASGFRTGTYGYT
>TRBJ2-7|12|TRBV19
ASSIVQDSYEQY
>TRBJ2-7|12|TRBV5-1
ASSPDRGTGEQY
>TRBJ1-1|11|TRBV25-1
ASSEQGSKKAF
>TRBJ2-7|15|TRBV7-3
ASSAQFGGRDNYEQY
>TRBJ1-3|12|TRBV5-1
ASSQGTAGNTIY
>TRBJ1-4|12|TRBV19
ASSIGETNEKLF
>TRBJ2-1|17|TRBV4-1
ASSRGTSGSDSSYNEQF
>TRBJ2-7|14|TRBV27
ASSLTGQPYPYEQY
>TRBJ2-2|12|TRBV7-6
ASSLQVDTGELF
>TRBJ2-3|13|TRBV7-8
ASSSGQGLTDTQY
>TRBJ1-2|12|TRBV27
ASSLKGFTYGYT
>TRBJ2-1|14|TRBV11-3
ASSATSGRAVHEQF
>TRBJ2-7|12|TRBV7-9
ASSLSGLSYEQY
>TRBJ2-7|13|TRBV25-1
ASSPRTSGSYEQY
>TRBJ1-5|13|TRBV28
ASLTSRQGGQPQH
>TRBJ2-1|13|TRBV18
ASSPESGSYNEQF
>TRBJ2-7|15|TRBV12-5
ASGKGQGADSPYEQY
>TRBJ1-1|12|TRBV2
ASSIGQGNAEAF
>TRBJ2-3|11|TRBV30
ACSAGVTDTQY
>TRBJ1-5|13|TRBV28
ASSSPQDGNQPQH
>TRBJ1-5|16|TRBV20-1
SASAPGGAGLSNQPQH
>TRBJ1-5|13|TRBV5-8
ASRLRAGGDQPQH
>TRBJ2-1|13|TRBV6-4
ASSPSRLGTSSQF
>TRBJ2-1|14|TRBV12-5
ASGFQGLRSYNEQF
>TRBJ1-1|13|TRBV30
AWRDRGPWATEAF
>TRBJ2-7|10|TRBV5-4
ASSWDFYEQY
>TRBJ2-3|12|TRBV9
ASSVFPSTDTQY
>TRBJ2-7|9|TRBV3-1/TRBV3-2
ASSLRGEQY
>TRBJ2-1|11|TRBV6-2/TRBV6-3
ASSYGQYNEQF
>TRBJ2-5|14|TRBV7-3
ASSLTRDSGSGTQY
>TRBJ2-1|10|TRBV14
ASSSRQKEQF
>TRBJ1-5|13|TRBV6-1
ASSEAAGRNQPQH
>TRBJ2-3|15|TRBV5-1
ASSLSWTSGSTDTQY
>TRBJ2-1|14|TRBV7-3
ASSDTSPSPTNEQF
>TRBJ2-2|15|TRBV3-1/TRBV3-2
ASSQDWASGNTGELF
>TRBJ2-5|14|TRBV7-2
ASSAETSGRAGTQY
>TRBJ2-3|11|TRBV7-3
ASRQSSTDTQY
>TRBJ2-6|16|TRBV7-2
ASSLSRGQGSGANVLT
>TRBJ1-1|13|TRBV2
ASSARQGWDTEAF
>TRBJ1-1|13|TRBV7-9
ASSLGKAGLPEAF
>TRBJ1-4|12|TRBV15
ATSVSGARKKLF
>TRBJ2-5|12|TRBV30
AWNRGVSQETQY